The source of this TCR beta chain is a study of identical twins. Study results and caveats: The analysis was cross-sectional rather than longitudinal within donors. An excess of low generation probability was shown by twin-shared out-of-frame alpha sequences.

TCRdb fed the 5' RACE reads into MiXCR, producing one record per CDR3 protein. The profile shows fewer than 900,000 distinct CDR3 sequences, 15% to 20% of them singletons. The table lists this clonotype with a few counts. Its antigen is undetermined. The CDR3 is 15 residues long. J gave up 7 bases and V 9 bases, and 15 bases lay outside the gene matches. CDR1 is ENHRY, CDR2 SYGVKD, per germline. The sample was also reused in another study, on T cells expressing NK-cell markers. According to that study: Most of the eight sequenced donors tested HCMV-seropositive; one tested seronegative. For a handful of donors, these clonotypes were likewise the leading ones in the CD3+CD56-NKG2C+ fraction.

The sequence was obtained from a woman between 18 and 29 years old in good health. The rearrangement uses TRBV10-3 and TRBJ2-7; 10 bases map to TRBD2. The sample consisted of PBMCs. Here the CDR3 DNA reads TGTGCCATGGGGCGCACTAGCGGGGTCAATGGGGAGCAGTACTTC. Its translation is CAMGRTSGVNGEQYF.